The T cell receptor (beta chain) under discussion was sequenced for a study of PD-L1 blockade in urothelial cancer. Whole-study context: Male sex and bladder-origin urothelial cancer characterized about 90% of the roughly 30 patients.

The repertoire was sequenced with immunoSEQ multiplex PCR; TCRdb's copy has only in-frame clones and lacks some. This sample has 90,000 or so clones; around 90% occur once, and the top ten carry 1.5% to 2%. Time point defined: pretreatment peripheral blood. Specimen: PBMCs, collected around atezolizumab (anti-PD-L1) treatment. The TCR comes from a man aged 55-75 years with urothelial cancer.

The CDR3 bases are TGTGCCAGCAGTCTTCGACAGGGCGGCGACACCGGGGAGCTGTTTTTT. This gives the protein CASSLRQGGDTGELFF. This chain uses TRBV9 with TRBJ2-2; 7 bases map to TRBD1. Germline CDR1 reads SGDLS; CDR2 reads YYNGEE. Trimming removed 5 bases from V and 3 bases from J; junction bases left unmatched: 10. CDR3 length: 16 amino acids.